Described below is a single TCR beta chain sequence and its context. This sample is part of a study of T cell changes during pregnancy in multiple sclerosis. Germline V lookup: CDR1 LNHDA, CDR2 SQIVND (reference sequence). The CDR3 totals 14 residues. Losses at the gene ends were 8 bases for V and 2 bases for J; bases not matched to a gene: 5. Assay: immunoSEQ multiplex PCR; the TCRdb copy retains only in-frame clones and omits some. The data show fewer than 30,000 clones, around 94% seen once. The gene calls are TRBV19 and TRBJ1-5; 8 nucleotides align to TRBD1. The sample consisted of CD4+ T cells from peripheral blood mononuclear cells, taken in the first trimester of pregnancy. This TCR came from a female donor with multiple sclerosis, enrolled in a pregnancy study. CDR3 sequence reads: CASWATGGNQPQHF. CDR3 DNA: TGTGCCAGTTGGGCGACAGGGGGCAATCAGCCCCAGCATTTT.